A single sample is the source of the 5 T cell receptor beta chains below, sequenced in a study of T-cell reconstitution after alpha-beta-depleted transplantation in children. Preparing the TCRbeta library involved the use of unique molecular identifiers. Via MiXCR, TCRdb re-called the PCR reads, giving one row per CDR3 protein. The sample carries 440,000 or so distinct CDR3 sequences, about a tenth recorded once. The specimen comprised PBMCs from the stem cell graft donor, sampled from the stem cell graft. Receptors were obtained from a human donor who donated a stem cell graft to a child with acute myeloid leukemia.

The genes are TRBV20-1 and TRBJ2-7, with D perhaps TRBD2 (6 bases). The germline V gene has CDR1 DFQATT and CDR2 SNEGSKA (reference sequence). The CDR3 sequence is 14 residues long. Deletions cut 4 bases from V and 2 bases from J, with 15 bases between. The CDR3 loop is CSAMSGGKAYEQYF. The CDR3 nucleotides read TGCAGTGCTATGAGCGGCGGGAAAGCCTACGAGCAGTACTTC.

The V call is TRBV15, the J call TRBJ1-5; no firm D call. Germline V gives CDR1 LNHNV, CDR2 YYDKDF (reference sequence). The CDR3 has 13 residues. V was shortened by 3 bases and J by 5 bases, with 8 bases between the two germline ends. Here the CDR3 reads CATSSWGYQPQHF. Here the CDR3 DNA reads TGTGCCACCAGCAGCTGGGGTTATCAGCCCCAGCATTTT.

The genes are TRBV28 and TRBJ2-4; TRBD2 might be the D (5 bases). V lost 4 bases and J lost 11, with 9 bases in between. The germline CDR1 and CDR2 sequences are MDHEN and SYDVKM. The CDR3 length is 11 residues. The chain's CDR3 is CASSSGFVQYF. In DNA, the CDR3 is TGTGCCAGCAGTTCGGGATTCGTTCAGTACTTC.

In its sample, this clonotype was seen many times. The chain couples TRBV20-1 to TRBJ1-2; a possible D gene is TRBD1 (5 bases). CDR1 and CDR2 from the germline V gene are DFQATT and SNEGSKA (reference sequence). V was pared by 3 bases and J by 8 bases, with 10 bases between. The CDR3 contains 11 residues. CDR3 DNA sequence: TGCAGTGCTAGCGGCACAGGAGGCTACACCTTC. This sequence encodes CSASGTGGYTF.

This rearrangement joins TRBV6-6 to TRBJ2-1; tentative D call: TRBD2 (6 bases). The CDR3 has 12 amino acids. Trimming pared 5 bases from V and 8 bases from J, leaving 10 bases between. Germline assignment: CDR1 MNHNY and CDR2 SVGAGI (reference sequence). The chain's CDR3 is CASSGGIHEQFF. The CDR3 nucleotides read TGTGCCAGCAGTGGGGGGATACATGAGCAGTTCTTC.